This T cell receptor (beta chain) was captured by sequencing in a study of shared clonotypes between healthy human individuals. Profiled with immunoSEQ multiplex PCR; TCRdb holds only in-frame clones, not every one. This repertoire shows more than 850,000 clones, about four fifths found once; its top ten account for 0.5% to 0.6%. The sequenced sample consisted of memory CD4+ T cells from PBMCs. Subset given: CD45RA-negative fraction. The receptor was derived from a man aged 18 to 35 in good health. Some clones in this sample may be carry-over from other donors' samples.

The CDR3 nucleotides are TGTGCCAGCAGTGATCAGGAGGGACAGGCGTTTCCCTCTATATATGGCTACACCTTC. Translating it yields CASSDQEGQAFPSIYGYTF. The V gene is TRBV6-1, the J gene TRBJ1-2; TRBD1 agrees at 8 bases. V trimming: 3 bases; J trimming: 5 bases; junction bases outside the gene matches: 20. This CDR3 region has 19 residues. Germline loops: CDR1 MNHNS, CDR2 SASEGT.